This TCR beta chain is drawn from a study of T cell repertoires in cytomegalovirus infection. Study context: Based on public TCR beta signatures, there were indications of CMV infection and of a matching HLA type.

TCRdb recomputed calls from the reads with MiXCR, one row per CDR3 protein. The sample has under 800,000 distinct CDR3 sequences; 20% to 30% are singletons. Germline CDR1 is SEHNR and CDR2 is FQNEAQ (reference sequence). Trimming removed 0 bases from V and 10 bases from J; junction bases left unmatched: 4. CDR3 size: 15 residues. This TCR came from a human donor in good health (CMV status not recorded). Some clones in this sample may be carry-over from other donors' samples. V and J are TRBV7-9 and TRBJ2-1, with 12 bases aligning to TRBD2. The material sequenced was CD8+ T cells from PBMCs. Written as DNA, the CDR3 is TGTGCCAGCAGCTTAGCGCGACTAGCGGGGGACGAGCAGTTCTTC. It yields the protein CASSLARLAGDEQFF.